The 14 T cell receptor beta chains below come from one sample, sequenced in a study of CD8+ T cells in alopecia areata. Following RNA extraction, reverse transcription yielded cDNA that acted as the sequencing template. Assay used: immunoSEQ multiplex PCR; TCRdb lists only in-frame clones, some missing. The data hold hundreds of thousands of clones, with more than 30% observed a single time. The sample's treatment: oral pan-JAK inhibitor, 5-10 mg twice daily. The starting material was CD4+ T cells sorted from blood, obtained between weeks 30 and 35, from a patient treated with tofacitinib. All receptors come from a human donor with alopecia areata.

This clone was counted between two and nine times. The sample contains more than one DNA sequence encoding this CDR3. The DNA of the CDR3 is TGTGCCAGCTCACCTGGGGTAAACACTGAAGCTTTCTTT. Translating it yields CASSPGVNTEAFF. This chain links TRBV18 with TRBJ1-1, with D unclear. Deletions cut 3 bases from V and 2 bases from J, with 7 bases between. This CDR3 is 13 amino acids long. Germline V gene lookup returns CDR1 KGHSH and CDR2 LQKENI.

CDR3 protein: CASSFNSPLHF. The CDR3, as DNA: TGTGCCAGCAGCTTCAATTCACCCCTCCACTTT. The J gene is TRBJ1-6, the V gene TRBV7-8; no firm D call. The germline CDR1 and CDR2 sequences are SGHVS and FQNEAQ. This CDR3 is 11 amino acids long. Trimming pared 3 bases from V and 7 bases from J, leaving 1 base between. The complete variable domain, with remaining parts taken from reference TRBV7-8 and TRBJ1-6, reads GAGVSQSPRYKVAKRGQDVALRCDPISGHVSLFWYQQALGQGPEFLTYFQNEAQLDKSGLPSDRFFAERPEGSVSTLKIQRTQQEDSAVYLCASSFNSPLHFGNGTRLTVT.

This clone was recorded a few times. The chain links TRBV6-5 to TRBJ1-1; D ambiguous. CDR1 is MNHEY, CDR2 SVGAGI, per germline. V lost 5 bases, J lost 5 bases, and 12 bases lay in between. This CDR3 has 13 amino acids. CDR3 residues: CASSRAPRTEAFF. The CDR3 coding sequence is TGTGCCAGCAGTCGGGCCCCGAGGACTGAAGCTTTCTTT.

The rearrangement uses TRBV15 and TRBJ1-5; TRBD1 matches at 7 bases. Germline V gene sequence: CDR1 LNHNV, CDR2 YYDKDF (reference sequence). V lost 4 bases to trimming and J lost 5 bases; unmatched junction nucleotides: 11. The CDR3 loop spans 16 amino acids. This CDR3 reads CATSTARRTGDQPQHF. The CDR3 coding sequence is TGTGCCACCAGCACGGCAAGGAGAACAGGGGATCAGCCCCAGCATTTT.

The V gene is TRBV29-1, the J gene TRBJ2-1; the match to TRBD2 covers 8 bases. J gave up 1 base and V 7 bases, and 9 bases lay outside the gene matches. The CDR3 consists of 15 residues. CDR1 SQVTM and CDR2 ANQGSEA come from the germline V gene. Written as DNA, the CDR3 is TGCAGCGCTGTCCTTACGGGAGGGTCCTACAATGAGCAGTTCTTC. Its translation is CSAVLTGGSYNEQFF.

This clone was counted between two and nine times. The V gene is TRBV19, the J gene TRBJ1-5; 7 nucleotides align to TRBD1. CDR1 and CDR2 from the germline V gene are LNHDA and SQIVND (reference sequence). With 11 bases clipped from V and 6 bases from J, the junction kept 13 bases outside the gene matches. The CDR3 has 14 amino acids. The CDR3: CASSDRVLGQPQHF. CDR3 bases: TGTGCCTCCTCCGACAGGGTCTTGGGTCAGCCCCAGCATTTT.

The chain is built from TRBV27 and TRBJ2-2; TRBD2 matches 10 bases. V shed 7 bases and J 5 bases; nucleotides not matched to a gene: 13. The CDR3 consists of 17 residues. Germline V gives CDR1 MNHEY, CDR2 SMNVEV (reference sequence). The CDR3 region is CASKGGRLAGDTGELFF. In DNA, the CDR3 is TGTGCCAGCAAAGGTGGGCGACTAGCGGGTGATACCGGGGAGCTGTTTTTT.

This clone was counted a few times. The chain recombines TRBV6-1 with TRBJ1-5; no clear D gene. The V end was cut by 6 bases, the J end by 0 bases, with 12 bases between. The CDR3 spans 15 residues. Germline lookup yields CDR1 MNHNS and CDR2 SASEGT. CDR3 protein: CASSISGYSNQPQHF. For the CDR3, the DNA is TGTGCCAGCAGCATAAGTGGGTATAGCAATCAGCCCCAGCATTTT.

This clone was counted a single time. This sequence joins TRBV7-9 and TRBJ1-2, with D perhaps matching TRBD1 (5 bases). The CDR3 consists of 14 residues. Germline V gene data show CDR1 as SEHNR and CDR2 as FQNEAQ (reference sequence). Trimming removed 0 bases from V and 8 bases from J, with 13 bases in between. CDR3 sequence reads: CASSLAGEAAGYTF. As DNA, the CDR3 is TGTGCCAGCAGCTTAGCGGGGGAGGCGGCGGGCTACACCTTC. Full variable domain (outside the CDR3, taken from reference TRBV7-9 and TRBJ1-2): DTGVSQNPRHKITKRGQNVTFRCDPISEHNRLYWYRQTLGQGPEFLTYFQNEAQLEKSRLLSDRFSAERPKGSFSTLEIQRTEQGDSAMYLCASSLAGEAAGYTFGSGTRLTVV.

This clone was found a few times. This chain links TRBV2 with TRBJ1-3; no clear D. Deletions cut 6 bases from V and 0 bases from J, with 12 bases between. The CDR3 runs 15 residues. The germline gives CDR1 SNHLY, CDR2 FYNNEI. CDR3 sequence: CASRLEVSSGNTIYF. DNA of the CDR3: TGTGCCAGCAGATTGGAGGTATCCTCTGGAAACACCATATATTTT.

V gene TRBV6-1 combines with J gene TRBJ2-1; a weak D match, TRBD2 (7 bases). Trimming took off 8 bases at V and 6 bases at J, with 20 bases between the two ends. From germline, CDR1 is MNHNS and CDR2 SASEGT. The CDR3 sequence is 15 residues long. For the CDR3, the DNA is TGTGCCAGCGGGCAAGGGGGGGCCAGGGCCAATGAGCAGTTCTTC. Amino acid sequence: CASGQGGARANEQFF.

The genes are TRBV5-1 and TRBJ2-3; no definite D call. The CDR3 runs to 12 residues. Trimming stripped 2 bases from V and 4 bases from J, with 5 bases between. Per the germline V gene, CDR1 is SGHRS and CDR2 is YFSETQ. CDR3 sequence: CASSLLSDTQYF. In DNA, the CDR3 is TGCGCCAGCAGCTTACTCTCAGATACGCAGTATTTT.

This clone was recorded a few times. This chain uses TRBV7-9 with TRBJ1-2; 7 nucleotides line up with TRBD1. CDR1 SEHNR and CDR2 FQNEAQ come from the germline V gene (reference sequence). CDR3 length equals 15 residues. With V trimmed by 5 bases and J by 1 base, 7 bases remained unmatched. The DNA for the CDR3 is TGTGCCAGCAGCACCGTGACAGGGTATAACTATGGCTACACCTTC. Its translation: CASSTVTGYNYGYTF. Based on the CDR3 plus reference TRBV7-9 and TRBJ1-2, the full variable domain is DTGVSQNPRHKITKRGQNVTFRCDPISEHNRLYWYRQTLGQGPEFLTYFQNEAQLEKSRLLSDRFSAERPKGSFSTLEIQRTEQGDSAMYLCASSTVTGYNYGYTFGSGTRLTVV.

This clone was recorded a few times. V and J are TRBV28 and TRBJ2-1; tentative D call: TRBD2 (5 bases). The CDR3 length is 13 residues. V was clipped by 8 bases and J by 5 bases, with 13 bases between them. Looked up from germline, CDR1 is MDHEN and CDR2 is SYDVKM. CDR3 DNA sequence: TGTGCCAGCCTTACGCGGGCACACAATGAGCAGTTCTTC. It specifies CASLTRAHNEQFF.